This entry lists 14 T cell receptor beta chains sequenced from one sample in a study of blood T cell repertoires in COVID-19. The table came from immunoSEQ multiplex PCR; TCRdb's copy has only in-frame clones and leaves some out. Of under 200,000 clones in the sample, about 89% were seen once. The specimen sequenced was peripheral blood. The source is a man aged 40-49 years with active or convalescent COVID-19.

The gene calls are TRBV27 and TRBJ1-2; 9 nucleotides agree with TRBD1. The CDR3 has 14 amino acids. J was trimmed by 6 bases and V by 2 bases; bases with no gene match: 4. Per the germline V gene, CDR1 is MNHEY and CDR2 is SMNVEV (reference sequence). CDR3 protein: CASSLGDRVNGYTF. The CDR3 DNA sequence: TGTGCCAGCAGTTTAGGGGACAGGGTAAATGGCTACACCTTC.

The V and J genes are TRBV6-6 and TRBJ1-2; unclear D gene. The germline gives CDR1 MNHNY, CDR2 SVGAGI (reference sequence). V was pared by 3 bases and J by 8 bases, with 13 bases between. The CDR3 extends over 13 amino acids. CDR3 sequence (DNA): TGTGCCAGCAGTTATAGGGCGGAGGACGGCTACACCTTC. It encodes CASSYRAEDGYTF.

V and J are TRBV9 and TRBJ2-7, with 9 bases aligning to TRBD2. This CDR3 region has 16 residues. The V and J ends lost 0 bases and 5 bases, in that order; junction bases with no gene match: 9. Germline V gives CDR1 SGDLS, CDR2 YYNGEE. CDR3 amino acids: CASSVGGASGGNEQYF. The CDR3 nucleotides read TGTGCCAGCAGCGTAGGTGGAGCCAGCGGGGGGAACGAGCAGTACTTC.

The CDR3: CASSLSPPVNEKLFF. DNA of the CDR3: TGTGCCAGCAGCTTATCCCCCCCGGTTAATGAAAAACTGTTTTTT. The gene calls are TRBV7-2 and TRBJ1-4; D uncertain. This CDR3 is 15 amino acids long. V gave up 2 bases and J gave up 4 bases, with 11 bases separating them. Germline CDR1 and CDR2: SGHTA and FQGNSA.

The chain has TRBV10-3 and TRBJ1-2; unclear D gene. Trimming cost V 3 bases and J 7 bases, with 6 bases left between them. Germline assignment: CDR1 ENHRY and CDR2 SYGVKD. The CDR3 runs to 11 residues. CDR3 coding DNA: TGTGCCATCAGTGACGTCGGTGGCTACACCTTC. Translation: CAISDVGGYTF.

The gene calls are TRBV27 and TRBJ1-6; 10 positions agree with TRBD1. Trimming at V came to 5 bases and at J to 10 bases, leaving 5 bases not matched to a gene. In germline, CDR1 is MNHEY, CDR2 SMNVEV (reference sequence). The CDR3 sequence is 14 residues long. CDR3 sequence: CASSPGTGESPLHF. The CDR3 region has the DNA TGTGCCAGCAGTCCGGGGACAGGGGAGTCACCCCTCCACTTT.

The V call is TRBV7-8, the J call TRBJ2-1; 7 positions match TRBD1. Germline CDR1 reads SGHVS; CDR2 reads FQNEAQ. The ends lost 7 bases at V and 9 bases at J; junction bases unmatched: 9. The length of the CDR3 is 13 residues. The DNA for the CDR3 is TGTGCCAGCACCGCGCGCGAGGGGGCTGAGCAGTTCTTC. Its translation is CASTAREGAEQFF.

J is TRBJ2-3 and V is TRBV7-9; D perhaps matches TRBD2 (6 bases). This CDR3 is 15 amino acids long. V was pared by 5 bases and J by 2 bases, with 14 bases between. CDR1 is SEHNR and CDR2 is FQNEAQ in the germline V gene (reference sequence). CDR3 sequence reads: CASSPGGGDTDTQYF. The CDR3 nucleotides read TGTGCCAGCAGCCCCGGCGGCGGGGACACAGATACGCAGTATTTT.

This rearrangement joins TRBV10-2 to TRBJ1-6; D unclear. CDR1 and CDR2 (germline): WSHSY, SAAADI. The CDR3 is made up of 14 amino acids. The germline V and J ends were trimmed by 4 bases and 10 bases, with 14 bases remaining between them. The CDR3 loop is CASSGAVEGSPLHF. Here the CDR3 DNA reads TGCGCCAGCAGTGGGGCCGTTGAGGGCTCACCCCTCCACTTT.

V usage is TRBV27 and J usage is TRBJ1-1; D gene unclear. Germline lookup yields CDR1 MNHEY and CDR2 SMNVEV (reference sequence). The CDR3 spans 13 residues. Trimming removed 6 bases at V and 1 base at J, with 9 bases between. The CDR3 region has the DNA TGTGCCAGCAGGGGAGCAGGGAACACTGAAGCTTTCTTT. Translated: CASRGAGNTEAFF.

DNA for the CDR3: TGTGCCAGCAGCCGCTGGACAGGGACGGACACTGAAGCTTTCTTT. Its protein product is CASSRWTGTDTEAFF. The chain combines TRBV13 with TRBJ1-1; 8 bases agree with TRBD1. J gave up 3 bases and V 5 bases, and 8 bases lay outside the gene matches. The CDR3 runs 15 residues. Germline V gene lookup returns CDR1 PRHDT and CDR2 FYEKMQ (reference sequence).

The chain joins TRBV7-6 to TRBJ2-5; D is perhaps TRBD1 (7 bases). Per germline, CDR1 SGHVS and CDR2 FNYEAQ. This CDR3 is built from 19 residues. The V end lost 1 base, the J end lost 0 bases, and 21 bases lay between the germline ends. CDR3 coding DNA: TGTGCCAGCAGCTTAGATGGGAGGACCGGGACAGACGACCAAGAGACCCAGTACTTC. It yields the protein CASSLDGRTGTDDQETQYF.

The chain links TRBV5-1 to TRBJ2-2, with a possible D match to TRBD1 (6 bases). Trimming removed 3 bases at V and 6 bases at J, with 9 bases between. This CDR3 is built from 13 residues. Germline loops: CDR1 SGHRS, CDR2 YFSETQ. The CDR3 sequence: CASSSQGSGELFF. The CDR3 region has the DNA TGCGCCAGCAGCTCCCAGGGGTCCGGGGAGCTGTTTTTT.

The chain carries TRBV19 and TRBJ1-4, with 8 bases lining up with TRBD1. CDR3 size: 16 residues. Germline V CDR1 and CDR2: LNHDA, SQIVND (reference sequence). The V and J ends lost 6 bases and 4 bases, in that order; junction bases with no gene match: 10. The CDR3 DNA follows: TGTGCCAGTAGCCCCTTCCTGACAGGGGTTAATGAAAAACTGTTTTTT. Encoded protein: CASSPFLTGVNEKLFF.